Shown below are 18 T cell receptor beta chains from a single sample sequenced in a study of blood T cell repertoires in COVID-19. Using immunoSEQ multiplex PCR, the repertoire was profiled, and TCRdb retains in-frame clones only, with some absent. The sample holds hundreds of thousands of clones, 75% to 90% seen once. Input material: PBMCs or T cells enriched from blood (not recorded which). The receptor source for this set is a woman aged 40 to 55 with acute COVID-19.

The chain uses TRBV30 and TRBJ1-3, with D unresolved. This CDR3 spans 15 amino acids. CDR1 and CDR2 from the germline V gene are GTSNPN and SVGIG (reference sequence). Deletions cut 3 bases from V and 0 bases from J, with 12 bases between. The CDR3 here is CAWRAGLNSGNTIYF. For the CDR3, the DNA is TGTGCCTGGAGAGCAGGTCTAAACTCTGGAAACACCATATATTTT.

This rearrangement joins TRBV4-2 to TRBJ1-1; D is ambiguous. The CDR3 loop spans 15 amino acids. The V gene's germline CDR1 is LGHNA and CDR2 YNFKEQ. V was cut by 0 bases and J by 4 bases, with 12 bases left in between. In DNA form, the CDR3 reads TGTGCCAGCAGCCAAGAGACTGCGGATACCACTGAAGCTTTCTTT. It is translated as CASSQETADTTEAFF.

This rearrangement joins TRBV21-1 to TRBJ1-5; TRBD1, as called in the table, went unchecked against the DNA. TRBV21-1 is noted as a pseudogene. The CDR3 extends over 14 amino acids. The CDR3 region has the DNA TGTGCCAGCAAAAAAGGGGGAAGCAATCAGCCCCAGCATTTT. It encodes CASKKGGSNQPQHF.

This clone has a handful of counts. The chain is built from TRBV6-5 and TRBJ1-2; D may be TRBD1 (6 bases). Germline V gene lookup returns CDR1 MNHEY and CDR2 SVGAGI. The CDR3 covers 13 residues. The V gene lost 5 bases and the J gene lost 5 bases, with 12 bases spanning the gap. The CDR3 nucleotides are TGTGCCAGCAGTCCCACAGGGAATTATGGCTACACCTTC. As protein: CASSPTGNYGYTF.

The CDR3 spells CASSLGQGRYEQYF. The CDR3 coding sequence is TGTGCCAGCAGCTTAGGACAGGGGCGGTACGAGCAGTACTTC. This chain joins TRBV7-2 and TRBJ2-7, with TRBD1 matching over 8 bases. After removal of 1 base from V and 4 bases from J, the junction contained 3 bases not matched to a gene. Per the germline V gene, CDR1 is SGHTA and CDR2 is FQGNSA. The CDR3 is 14 amino acids.

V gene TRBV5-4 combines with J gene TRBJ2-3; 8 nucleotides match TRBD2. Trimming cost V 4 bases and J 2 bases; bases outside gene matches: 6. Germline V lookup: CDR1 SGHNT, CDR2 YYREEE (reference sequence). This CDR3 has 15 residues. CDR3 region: CASSPGTRPTDTQYF. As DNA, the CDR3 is TGTGCCAGCAGCCCTGGGACTAGACCCACAGATACGCAGTATTTT.

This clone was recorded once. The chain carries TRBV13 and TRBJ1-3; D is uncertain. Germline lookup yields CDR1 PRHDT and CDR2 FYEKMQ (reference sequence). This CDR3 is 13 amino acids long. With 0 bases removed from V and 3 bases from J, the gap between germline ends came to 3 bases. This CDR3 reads CASSLGLGNTIYF. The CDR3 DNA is TGTGCCAGCAGCTTAGGCCTTGGAAACACCATATATTTT.

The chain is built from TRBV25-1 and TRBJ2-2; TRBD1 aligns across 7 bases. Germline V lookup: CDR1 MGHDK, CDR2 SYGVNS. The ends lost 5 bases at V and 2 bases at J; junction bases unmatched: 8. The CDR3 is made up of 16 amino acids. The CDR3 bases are TGTGCCAGCAGTTTAGAGGACAGGAGAAACACCGGGGAGCTGTTTTTT. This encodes CASSLEDRRNTGELFF. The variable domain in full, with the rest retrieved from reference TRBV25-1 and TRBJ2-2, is EADIYQTPRYLVIGTGKKITLECSQTMGHDKMYWYQQDPGMELHLIHYSYGVNSTEKGDLSSESTVSRIRTEHFPLTLESARPSHTSQYLCASSLEDRRNTGELFFGEGSRLTVL.

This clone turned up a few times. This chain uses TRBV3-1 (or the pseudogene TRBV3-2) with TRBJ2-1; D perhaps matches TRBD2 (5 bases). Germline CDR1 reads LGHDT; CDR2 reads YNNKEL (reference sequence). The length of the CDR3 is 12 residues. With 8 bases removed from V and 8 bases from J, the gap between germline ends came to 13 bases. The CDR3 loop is CASGSLAHEQFF. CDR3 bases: TGTGCCAGCGGATCCCTAGCTCATGAGCAGTTCTTC.

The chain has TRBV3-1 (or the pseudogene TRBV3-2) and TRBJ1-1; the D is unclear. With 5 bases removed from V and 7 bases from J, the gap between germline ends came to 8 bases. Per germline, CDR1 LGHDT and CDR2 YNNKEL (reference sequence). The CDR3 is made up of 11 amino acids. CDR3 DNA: TGTGCCAGCAGCACTGAGTATGAAGCTTTCTTT. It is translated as CASSTEYEAFF.

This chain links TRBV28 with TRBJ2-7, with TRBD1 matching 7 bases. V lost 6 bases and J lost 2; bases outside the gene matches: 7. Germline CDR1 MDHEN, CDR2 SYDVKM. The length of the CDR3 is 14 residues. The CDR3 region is CASSLRDRPYEQYF. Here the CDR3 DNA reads TGTGCCAGCAGCCTCCGGGACAGACCCTACGAGCAGTACTTC.

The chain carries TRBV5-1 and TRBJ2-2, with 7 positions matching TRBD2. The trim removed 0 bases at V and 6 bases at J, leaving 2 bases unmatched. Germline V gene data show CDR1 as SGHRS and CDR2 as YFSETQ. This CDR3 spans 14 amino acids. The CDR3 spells CASSLDGGSGELFF. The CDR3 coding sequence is TGCGCCAGCAGCTTGGACGGGGGGTCCGGGGAGCTGTTTTTT.

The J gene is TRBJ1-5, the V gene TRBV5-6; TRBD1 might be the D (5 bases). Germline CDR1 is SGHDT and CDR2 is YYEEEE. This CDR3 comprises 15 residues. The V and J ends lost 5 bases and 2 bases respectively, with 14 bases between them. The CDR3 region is CASSSGPMGNQPQHF. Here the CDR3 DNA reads TGTGCCAGCAGTTCAGGGCCGATGGGCAATCAGCCCCAGCATTTT.

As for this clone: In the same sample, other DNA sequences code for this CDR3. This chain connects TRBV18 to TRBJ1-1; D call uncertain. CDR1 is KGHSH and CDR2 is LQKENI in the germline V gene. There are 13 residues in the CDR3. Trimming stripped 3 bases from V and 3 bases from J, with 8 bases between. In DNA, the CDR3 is TGTGCCAGCTCACCCGACGGGGACACTGAAGCTTTCTTT. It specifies CASSPDGDTEAFF.

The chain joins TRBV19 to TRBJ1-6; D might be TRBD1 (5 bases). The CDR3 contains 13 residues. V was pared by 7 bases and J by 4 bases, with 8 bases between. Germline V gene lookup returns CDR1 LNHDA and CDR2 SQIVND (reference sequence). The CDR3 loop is CASKDTYNSPLHF. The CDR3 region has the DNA TGTGCCAGTAAGGACACGTATAATTCACCCCTCCACTTT.

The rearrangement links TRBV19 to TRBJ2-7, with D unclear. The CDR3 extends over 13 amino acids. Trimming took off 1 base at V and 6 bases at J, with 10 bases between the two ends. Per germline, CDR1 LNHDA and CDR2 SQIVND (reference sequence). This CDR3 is CASSIVGNSEQYF. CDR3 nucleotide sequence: TGTGCCAGTAGTATAGTGGGCAACAGCGAGCAGTACTTC.

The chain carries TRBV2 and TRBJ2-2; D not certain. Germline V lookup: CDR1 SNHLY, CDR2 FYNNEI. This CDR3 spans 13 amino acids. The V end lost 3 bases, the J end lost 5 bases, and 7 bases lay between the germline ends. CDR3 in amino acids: CASSDAVTGELFF. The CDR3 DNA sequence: TGTGCCAGCAGTGATGCGGTTACCGGGGAGCTGTTTTTT.

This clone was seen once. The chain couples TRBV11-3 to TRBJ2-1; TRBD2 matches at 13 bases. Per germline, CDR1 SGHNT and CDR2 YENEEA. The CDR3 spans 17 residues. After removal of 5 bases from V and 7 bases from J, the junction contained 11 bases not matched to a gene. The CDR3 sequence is CASSPRTSGSGYNEQFF. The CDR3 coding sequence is TGTGCCAGCAGCCCCCGGACTAGCGGGAGTGGCTATAATGAGCAGTTCTTC.